The sequence of this TCR beta chain was determined in a study of CD8 T cells in ankylosing spondylitis. Points from the study as a whole: Reportedly, significant enrichment of disease-linked clones occurred in matched ankylosing spondylitis synovial fluid. Some of these motif variants have turned up before, in reports on reactive arthritis synovial fluid and blood. CD8+ disease-linked clones were present at relatively low frequencies in blood.

A quantitative 5'-RACE method, one with molecular barcodes, was used to make TCR beta libraries. TCRdb independently ran MiXCR on the 5' RACE reads; one entry per CDR3 protein. The profile covers 250,000 or so distinct CDR3 sequences, with around a tenth appearing a single time and 6% to 8% taken by the ten largest. Germline lookup yields CDR1 DFQATT and CDR2 SNEGSKA (reference sequence). The CDR3 runs 15 residues. J was trimmed by 3 bases and V by 2 bases; bases with no gene match: 5. This clonotype was counted between two and nine times. Its target is not known. The clonotype comes from a male donor with ankylosing spondylitis or in good health (not recorded which). The rearrangement links TRBV20-1 to TRBJ2-7, with 12 bases matching TRBD2. The sequenced sample was blood, either unsorted or a sorted T cell fraction (not recorded which). CDR3 nucleotide sequence: TGCAGTGCTAGAATCGGACTAGCGGGGTACTACGAGCAGTACTTC. It specifies CSARIGLAGYYEQYF.